The 25 T cell receptor beta chains reported below all come from one sample, sequenced in a study of CD8+CD57+ T cells in acquired aplastic anemia. Sequencing involved patients with CD8+CD57+ cell expansion previously shown by flow cytometry. Researchers used genomic DNA as the template to profile TCR beta VDJ and CDR3. TCRdb ran MiXCR on the reads and lists one entry per CDR3 protein. The table includes about 40,000 distinct CDR3 sequences, roughly 69% detected once. Sequencing input: sorted CD4+, CD8+, or CD8+CD57+ T cells (not recorded which) from PBMCs. These receptors came from a human donor with aplastic anemia.

This clonotype was observed a few times. This may stem from a read error, because a much larger clone lies one nucleotide away. CDR3 in amino acids: CARSVGGAADTQYF. CDR3 DNA: TGTGCCAGAAGTGTCGGGGGGGCTGCAGATACGCAGTATTTT. The chain is built from TRBV6-4 and TRBJ2-3; 8 bases are shared with TRBD2. The CDR3 extends over 14 amino acids. Germline V gives CDR1 MRHNA, CDR2 SNTAGT.

This clonotype has a count of ten or more. The chain carries TRBV25-1 and TRBJ1-4, with D tentatively TRBD1 (5 bases). This CDR3 has 11 amino acids. The ends were cut back, 5 bases at V and 15 bases at J, with 13 bases in the middle. Germline V gene sequence: CDR1 MGHDK, CDR2 SYGVNS. The CDR3 region has the DNA TGTGCCAGCAGTCAAGGGGCGACAATGTTTTTT. Amino acids: CASSQGATMFF.

The chain recombines TRBV2 with TRBJ1-2; D might be TRBD1 (5 bases). Germline V CDR1 and CDR2: SNHLY, FYNNEI. The CDR3 covers 15 residues. Trimming took off 2 bases at V and 0 bases at J, with 10 bases between the two ends. This CDR3 reads CASSEQGRANYGYTF. The CDR3 coding sequence is TGTGCCAGCAGTGAACAGGGTCGGGCTAACTATGGCTACACCTTC.

Many counts were recorded for this clonotype. This chain uses TRBV5-1 with TRBJ2-7, with D uncertain. V dropped 4 bases and J dropped 3 bases, with 11 bases sitting between them. CDR1 is SGHRS and CDR2 is YFSETQ in the germline V gene. The CDR3 consists of 13 residues. CDR3 in amino acids: CASSHDLFYEQYF. The CDR3 coding sequence is TGCGCCAGCAGCCACGACCTTTTCTACGAGCAGTACTTC.

This chain uses TRBV19 with TRBJ1-6; 9 bases align to TRBD1. The CDR3 totals 15 residues. J gave up 8 bases and V 4 bases, and 6 bases lay outside the gene matches. Germline assignment: CDR1 LNHDA and CDR2 SQIVND (reference sequence). CDR3: CASSKRTGDHSPLHF. The CDR3 nucleotides read TGTGCCAGTAGTAAGCGGACAGGGGATCATTCACCCCTCCACTTT.

The chain uses TRBV19 and TRBJ1-6, with TRBD1 as a possible D gene (5 bases). V was cut by 8 bases and J by 13 bases, with 18 bases left in between. CDR3 size: 13 residues. Germline CDR1 LNHDA, CDR2 SQIVND (reference sequence). This chain's CDR3 is CASLDSPFGPLHF. The CDR3 DNA is TGTGCCAGTCTTGACAGTCCCTTTGGGCCCCTCCACTTT.

The rearrangement joins TRBV15 to TRBJ1-2; D perhaps matches TRBD1 (6 bases). CDR1 LNHNV and CDR2 YYDKDF come from the germline V gene (reference sequence). The CDR3 has 16 amino acids. Trimming left V 0 bases short and J 6 bases short, with 17 bases between. Here the CDR3 reads CATSRDLRQGWDGYTF. The CDR3 bases are TGTGCCACCAGCAGAGATCTTCGGCAGGGGTGGGATGGCTACACCTTC.

The chain uses TRBV2 and TRBJ1-5; D ambiguous. This CDR3 comprises 14 residues. Germline V gives CDR1 SNHLY, CDR2 FYNNEI. V was trimmed by 1 base and J by 6 bases, leaving 10 bases between them. The CDR3 loop is CASSEVGYSQPQHF. The CDR3 region has the DNA TGTGCCAGCAGTGAAGTAGGATATAGTCAGCCCCAGCATTTT.

This chain uses TRBV30 with TRBJ2-7, with 8 bases aligning to TRBD1. The CDR3 sequence is 12 residues long. Germline V gene sequence: CDR1 GTSNPN, CDR2 SVGIG (reference sequence). V trimming: 7 bases; J trimming: 1 base; junction bases outside the gene matches: 3. This chain's CDR3 is CAFWTGSYEQYF. CDR3 DNA sequence: TGTGCCTTCTGGACAGGGTCCTACGAGCAGTACTTC.

This clonotype appeared many times. The chain recombines TRBV4-2 with TRBJ2-5, with 10 bases that match TRBD2. Germline values: CDR1 LGHNA, CDR2 YNFKEQ. The V segment lost 4 bases and the J segment 4 bases; nucleotides outside the gene matches: 9. The CDR3 loop spans 16 amino acids. CDR3 protein: CASSPRGTSEGETQYF. CDR3 bases: TGTGCCAGCAGCCCACGCGGGACTAGCGAGGGAGAGACCCAGTACTTC.

The genes are TRBV6-4 and TRBJ2-1; 13 bases fit TRBD2. The CDR3 spans 17 residues. With V trimmed by 3 bases and J by 5 bases, 7 bases remained unmatched. CDR1 is MRHNA and CDR2 is SNTAGT in the germline V gene. The CDR3 nucleotides are TGTGCCAGCAGTGAATCGACTAGCGGGGGGCATCACAATGAGCAGTTCTTC. Translating gives CASSESTSGGHHNEQFF.

This clonotype was found once. The rearrangement uses TRBV7-8 and TRBJ2-7, with no clear D. The CDR3 is 11 amino acids. CDR1 is SGHVS, CDR2 FQNEAQ, per germline. With 5 bases removed from V and 5 bases from J, the gap between germline ends came to 7 bases. The CDR3 is CASSPRHEQYF. Written as DNA, the CDR3 is TGTGCCAGCAGCCCCCGGCACGAGCAGTACTTC.

The V and J genes are TRBV20-1 and TRBJ2-1; 7 bases line up with TRBD2. The CDR3 has 15 amino acids. Germline V lookup: CDR1 DFQATT, CDR2 SNEGSKA (reference sequence). With V trimmed by 0 bases and J by 7 bases, 9 bases remained unmatched. CDR3 DNA: TGCAGTGCTAGAGACCCGGCGGGAGCAGGGAATGAGCAGTTCTTC. As protein: CSARDPAGAGNEQFF.

V usage is TRBV7-1 and J usage is TRBJ1-6; 10 positions match TRBD1. TRBV7-1 is designated an ORF whose function remains uncertain. The V segment lost 6 bases and the J segment 1 base; nucleotides outside the gene matches: 12. This CDR3 is built from 19 residues. CDR3 protein: CASRSMDRGMSSYNSPLHF. In DNA, the CDR3 is TGTGCCAGCAGGTCAATGGACAGGGGGATGTCATCCTATAATTCACCCCTCCACTTT.

The chain carries TRBV6-5 and TRBJ1-6, with D possibly matching TRBD1 (6 bases). CDR3 length: 17 residues. The germline CDR1 and CDR2 sequences are MNHEY and SVGAGI. V lost 0 bases and J lost 5, with 14 bases in between. CDR3 loop: CASSYSSTYRDNSPLHF. The CDR3 DNA sequence: TGTGCCAGCAGTTACTCGAGTACTTACAGGGATAATTCACCCCTCCACTTT.

This clonotype was counted between two and nine times. V is TRBV15 and J is TRBJ2-5, with D tentatively TRBD1 (5 bases). The CDR3 consists of 13 residues. V gave up 3 bases and J gave up 4 bases, with 9 bases separating them. Germline values: CDR1 LNHNV, CDR2 YYDKDF (reference sequence). The CDR3 here is CATSSRRGETQYF. The CDR3 DNA sequence: TGTGCCACCAGCAGCCGTAGGGGAGAGACCCAGTACTTC. Using reference TRBV15 and TRBJ2-5 for the parts outside the CDR3, the full variable domain is DAMVIQNPRYQVTQFGKPVTLSCSQTLNHNVMYWYQQKSSQAPKLLFHYYDKDFNNEADTPDNFQSRRPNTSFCFLDIRSPGLGDTAMYLCATSSRRGETQYFGPGTRLLVL.

This clonotype was seen only once. The V call is TRBV7-8, the J call TRBJ1-2; 7 nucleotides agree with TRBD1. The CDR3 runs to 14 residues. CDR1 and CDR2 (germline): SGHVS, FQNEAQ. Germline trimming cut 3 bases from V and 4 bases from J; bases unmatched to any gene: 5. The CDR3 nucleotides read TGTGCCAGCAGCTTTGGACAGGCCGCCTATGGCTACACCTTC. It yields the protein CASSFGQAAYGYTF.

The table lists this clonotype with a count of one. This rearrangement joins TRBV10-3 to TRBJ1-2; D ambiguous. The CDR3 spans 17 residues. Trimming removed 2 bases from V and 4 bases from J, with 20 bases in between. The germline CDR1 and CDR2 sequences are ENHRY and SYGVKD. The CDR3 sequence is CAISEPLPGQVGYGYTF. CDR3 DNA: TGTGCCATCAGTGAGCCTCTTCCTGGGCAGGTGGGCTATGGCTACACCTTC.

This clonotype has just one count. Relative to the germline gene, one junction end is altered; a read error may explain this. The genes are TRBV2 and TRBJ2-3; 7 nucleotides agree with TRBD2. Germline lookup yields CDR1 SNHLY and CDR2 FYNNEI. The CDR3 is 15 amino acids. CDR3 sequence reads: CASSVSGPSTETQYF. In DNA, the CDR3 is TGTGCCAGCAGTGTTAGCGGGCCCAGCACAGAAACGCAGTATTTT.

CDR3 DNA sequence: TGTGCCACCAGCAGGGCCCATGGGGATAATTCAGCTTTCTTT. The encoded protein is CATSRAHGDNSAFF. The chain links TRBV15 to TRBJ1-1, with no clear D. From germline, CDR1 is LNHNV and CDR2 YYDKDF (reference sequence). This CDR3 spans 14 amino acids. With 3 bases removed from V and 10 bases from J, the gap between germline ends came to 18 bases.

Remarks on this clonotype: One junction end disagrees with the germline gene, perhaps due to a read error. This chain joins TRBV29-1 and TRBJ1-1; TRBD1 agrees at 7 bases. The germline V gene has CDR1 SQVTM and CDR2 ANQGSEA. The CDR3 consists of 13 residues. The CDR3 coding sequence is TGCAGCGCTTGCAGGGGGGAGAACACTGAAGCCTTCTTT. Encoded protein: CSACRGENTEAFF.

The chain joins TRBV7-2 to TRBJ2-5; 14 bases fit TRBD2. Germline V lookup: CDR1 SGHTA, CDR2 FQGNSA. V shed 1 base, J shed 9 bases, and the junction held 7 bases outside the gene matches. The CDR3 totals 16 residues. CDR3 DNA: TGTGCCAGCAGCTTAGGGACTAGCGGGGGGACCGAGGCCCAGTACTTC. Translation gives CASSLGTSGGTEAQYF.

This clonotype was counted once. The chain has TRBV6-5 and TRBJ2-7; D remains unclear. This CDR3 comprises 15 residues. V was cut by 2 bases and J by 4 bases, with 15 bases left in between. The V gene's germline CDR1 is MNHEY and CDR2 SVGAGI. This CDR3 reads CASSYDVNPSYEQYF. CDR3 nucleotide sequence: TGTGCCAGCAGTTACGATGTGAACCCTAGTTACGAGCAGTACTTC.

The J gene is TRBJ1-6, the V gene TRBV19; D remains ambiguous. This CDR3 is 17 amino acids long. Germline V gives CDR1 LNHDA, CDR2 SQIVND (reference sequence). Trimming pared 3 bases from V and 7 bases from J, leaving 19 bases between. The CDR3 nucleotides read TGTGCCAGTAGTATGGCGGGCGGGGTCCCGTTCAATTCACCCCTCCACTTT. This gives the protein CASSMAGGVPFNSPLHF.

V is TRBV10-2 and J is TRBJ1-3; D is unresolved. Germline V CDR1 and CDR2: WSHSY, SAAADI. V lost 6 bases and J lost 0, with 6 bases in between. The CDR3 has 13 amino acids. The CDR3 DNA sequence: TGCGCCAGCAGAGACGGCTCTGGAAACACCATATATTTT. Translated, it gives CASRDGSGNTIYF.